The next 2 T cell receptor beta chains were all read from a single sample in a study of cytomegalovirus exposure and HLA in healthy donors (dated by TCRdb to the late 2010s). The method was the immunoSEQ multiplex PCR assay. For the multiplex PCR, a mixture combining 60 forward primers for TCR Vbeta segments and 13 reverse primers for TCR Jbeta segments was used. TCRdb re-hosts the immuneACCESS table, in-frame sequences only. Its copies lack some clones; in the studies checked, an unresolved V gene accounts for under half of them, and the cause for the rest is not known. The sample table contains 150,000 to 200,000 clones; only one count was recorded for roughly 72% of them. The ten largest clonotypes hold about 1% of the sample. The sample consisted of PBMCs. All receptors come from a woman aged 40 to 49 in good health and CMV-seronegative.

This chain joins TRBV15 and TRBJ2-5; the D gene is possibly TRBD1 (6 bases). Germline V CDR1 and CDR2: LNHNV, YYDKDF (reference sequence). Deletions cut 9 bases from V and 0 bases from J, with 17 bases between. This CDR3 comprises 15 residues. In DNA, the CDR3 is TGTGCCACGCAAACAGGGAACGGGGACCAAGAGACCCAGTACTTC. It yields the protein CATQTGNGDQETQYF.

The chain has TRBV7-9 and TRBJ2-7; 12 nucleotides align to TRBD2. Unmatched junction bases numbered 6, after V lost 4 bases and J lost 5 bases. Looked up from germline, CDR1 is SEHNR and CDR2 is FQNEAQ (reference sequence). The CDR3 is 15 residues long. The CDR3 loop reads CASSSSGRARDEQYF. The DNA for the CDR3 is TGTGCCAGCAGCTCTAGCGGGAGGGCTCGGGACGAGCAGTACTTC.